The next 9 T cell receptor beta chains were all read from a single sample in a study of blood T cell repertoires in COVID-19 (dated by TCRdb to between 2020 and 2021). The library came from the immunoSEQ multiplex PCR assay. TCRdb holds this immuneACCESS table with in-frame rearrangements only. Some clones are missing; in checked studies, unresolved V genes explain under half, and the rest has no known cause. The sample includes approximately 170,000 clones, with 70% to 90% observed a single time. Of the sample, roughly 8.8% is held by the ten largest clones. Input material: peripheral blood. The source of these receptors is an elderly woman with COVID-19, enrolled during active disease.

This chain joins TRBV10-3 and TRBJ2-1; 7 bases match TRBD2. With 10 bases clipped from V and 0 bases from J, the junction kept 6 bases outside the gene matches. Germline V CDR1 and CDR2: ENHRY, SYGVKD. This CDR3 contains 14 residues. Here the CDR3 reads CATTSGISYNEQFF. CDR3 sequence (DNA): TGTGCCACCACCAGCGGGATCTCCTACAATGAGCAGTTCTTC.

This chain uses TRBV6-5 with TRBJ1-2, with D unclear. The germline V gene encodes CDR1 MNHEY and CDR2 SVGAGI. CDR3 length: 14 residues. The ends were cut back, 6 bases at V and 6 bases at J, with 17 bases in the middle. Here the CDR3 DNA reads TGTGCCAGCAGGAGTAGATGGGAGTTAGATGGCTACACCTTC. As protein: CASRSRWELDGYTF.

The V call is TRBV6-1, the J call TRBJ1-2; no reliable D call. The CDR3 is 16 residues long. In germline, CDR1 is MNHNS, CDR2 SASEGT. The V and J ends lost 0 bases and 5 bases respectively, with 16 bases between them. The CDR3 DNA reads TGTGCCAGCAGTGAAGCGCATGGAGGCTCGGGTTATGGCTACACCTTC. Its translation: CASSEAHGGSGYGYTF.

This chain connects TRBV5-1 to TRBJ1-3, with D possibly TRBD1 on 6 matching bases. V was pared by 4 bases and J by 0 bases, with 11 bases between. Germline CDR1 and CDR2: SGHRS and YFSETQ. The CDR3 runs to 15 residues. The CDR3 sequence is CASSQGTVSGNTIYF. CDR3 nucleotide sequence: TGCGCCAGCAGCCAGGGGACGGTCTCTGGAAACACCATATATTTT. The full variable domain, its missing parts supplied by reference TRBV5-1 and TRBJ1-3, is KAGVTQTPRYLIKTRGQQVTLSCSPISGHRSVSWYQQTPGQGLQFLFEYFSETQRNKGNFPGRFSGRQFSNSRSEMNVSTLELGDSALYLCASSQGTVSGNTIYFGEGSWLTVV.

J is TRBJ2-7 and V is TRBV9; D not certain. CDR1 is SGDLS, CDR2 YYNGEE, per germline. The CDR3 is 13 amino acids. V was shortened by 2 bases and J by 1 base, with 7 bases between the two germline ends. The CDR3 spells CASSVRPSYEQYF. CDR3 nucleotides: TGTGCCAGCAGCGTGCGGCCGTCCTACGAGCAGTACTTC.

This clone appeared a few times. The chain has TRBV10-3 and TRBJ1-6; the D gene is possibly TRBD1 (5 bases). Trimming left V 11 bases short and J 7 bases short, with 15 bases between. The CDR3 runs to 13 residues. In germline, CDR1 is ENHRY, CDR2 SYGVKD. CDR3 sequence: CAVTRDSNSPLHF. The CDR3, as DNA: TGTGCCGTGACTCGGGACTCGAATTCACCCCTCCACTTT.

The chain couples TRBV5-1 to TRBJ2-5, with TRBD2 identical over 12 bases. CDR1 is SGHRS, CDR2 YFSETQ, per germline. The CDR3 length is 16 residues. The V gene end was trimmed by 4 bases and the J gene end by 5 bases; junction bases not matched to a gene: 9. The CDR3 loop is CASSGRLAGAGETQYF. CDR3 bases: TGCGCCAGCAGCGGGAGACTAGCGGGGGCCGGGGAGACCCAGTACTTC.

CDR3 in amino acids: CASSSPEGGNTIYF. The CDR3 coding sequence is TGCGCCAGCAGCTCACCAGAGGGAGGAAACACCATATATTTT. This chain connects TRBV5-1 to TRBJ1-3; D gene uncertain. The V gene's germline CDR1 is SGHRS and CDR2 YFSETQ. V lost 3 bases to trimming and J lost 4 bases, with 11 bases between them. The CDR3 has 14 residues.

This chain joins TRBV10-1 and TRBJ1-5; D might be TRBD1 (6 bases). With 4 bases removed from V and 2 bases from J, the gap between germline ends came to 6 bases. CDR3 length: 13 residues. The germline V gene has CDR1 WNHNN and CDR2 SYGVQD (reference sequence). CDR3 bases: TGCGCCAGCAGTGGACAGGGCAATCAGCCCCAGCATTTT. This translates into CASSGQGNQPQHF.